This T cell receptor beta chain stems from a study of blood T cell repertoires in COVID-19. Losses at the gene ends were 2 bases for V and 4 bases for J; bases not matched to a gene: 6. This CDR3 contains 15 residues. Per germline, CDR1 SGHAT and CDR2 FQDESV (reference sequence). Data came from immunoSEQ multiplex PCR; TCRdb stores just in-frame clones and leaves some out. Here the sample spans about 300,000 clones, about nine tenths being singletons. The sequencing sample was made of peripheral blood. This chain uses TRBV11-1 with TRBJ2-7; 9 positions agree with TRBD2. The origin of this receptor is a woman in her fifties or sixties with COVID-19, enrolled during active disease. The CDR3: CASSLSGTSRYEQYF. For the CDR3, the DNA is TGTGCCAGCAGCTTATCGGGGACTAGCAGATACGAGCAGTACTTC.